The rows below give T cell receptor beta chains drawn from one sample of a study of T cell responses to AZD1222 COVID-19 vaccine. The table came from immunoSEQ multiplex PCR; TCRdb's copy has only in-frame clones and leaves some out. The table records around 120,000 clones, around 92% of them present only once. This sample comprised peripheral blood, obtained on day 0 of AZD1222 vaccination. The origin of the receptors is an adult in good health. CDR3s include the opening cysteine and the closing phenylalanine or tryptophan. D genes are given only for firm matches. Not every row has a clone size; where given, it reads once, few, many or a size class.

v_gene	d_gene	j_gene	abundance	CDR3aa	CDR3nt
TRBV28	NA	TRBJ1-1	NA	CASSLIDSRNTEAFF	TGTGCCAGCAGTTTAATAGACAGTAGGAACACTGAAGCTTTCTTT
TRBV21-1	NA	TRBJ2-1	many	CASSTQRPGPRVNEQFF	TGTGCCAGCAGCACCCAGCGACCAGGGCCTAGGGTCAATGAGCAGTTCTTC
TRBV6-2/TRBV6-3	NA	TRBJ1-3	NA	CASSYSGGSGNTIYF	TGTGCCAGCAGTTACTCTGGGGGATCTGGAAACACCATATATTTT
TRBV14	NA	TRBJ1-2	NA	CASSQDARRYGYTF	TGTGCCAGCAGCCAAGATGCACGCCGCTATGGCTACACCTTC
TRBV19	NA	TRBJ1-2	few	CASSSPTEYYGYTF	TGTGCCAGTAGTTCCCCGACAGAGTACTATGGCTACACCTTC
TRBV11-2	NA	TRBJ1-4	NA	CASSLEWGQSANEKLFF	TGTGCCAGCAGCTTAGAGTGGGGTCAGTCCGCTAATGAAAAACTGTTTTTT
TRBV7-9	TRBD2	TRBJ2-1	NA	CASSLEVTSGGGQFF	TGTGCCAGCAGCTTAGAGGTTACTAGCGGGGGTGGACAGTTCTTC
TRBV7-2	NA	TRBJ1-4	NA	CASSLGDRATNEKLFF	TGTGCCAGCAGCTTAGGGGATCGGGCAACTAATGAAAAACTGTTTTTT
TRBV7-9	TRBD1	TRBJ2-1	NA	CASSATFGTDNEQFF	TGTGCCAGCAGCGCCACTTTCGGGACAGACAATGAGCAGTTCTTC
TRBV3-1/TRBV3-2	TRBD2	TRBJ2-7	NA	CASSLSSGSNEQYF	TGTGCCAGCAGCCTCTCGAGCGGGAGTAACGAGCAGTACTTC
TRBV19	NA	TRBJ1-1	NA	CASSRPTEAFF	TGTGCCAGTAGTAGGCCCACTGAAGCTTTCTTT
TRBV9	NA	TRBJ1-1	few	CASSVESQRTEAFF	TGTGCCAGCAGCGTAGAATCCCAGAGGACTGAAGCTTTCTTT
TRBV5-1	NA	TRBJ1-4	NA	CASSYGGAATNEKLFF	TGCGCCAGCAGCTATGGGGGGGCTGCAACTAATGAAAAACTGTTTTTT
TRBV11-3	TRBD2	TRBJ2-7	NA	CASSRNSGRIDEQYF	TGTGCCAGCAGCCGTAATAGCGGGAGGATCGACGAGCAGTACTTC
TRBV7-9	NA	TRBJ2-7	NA	CASSADGHYEQYF	TGTGCCAGCAGCGCCGACGGACACTACGAGCAGTACTTC
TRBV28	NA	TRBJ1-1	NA	CASCRQSGTEAFF	TGTGCCAGCTGCCGCCAATCAGGCACTGAAGCTTTCTTT
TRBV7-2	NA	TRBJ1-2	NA	CASSLYLENYGYTF	TGTGCCAGCAGCTTGTATTTAGAAAACTATGGCTACACCTTC
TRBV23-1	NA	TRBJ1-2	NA	CASSRGSGYTF	TGCGCCAGCAGTCGAGGGAGTGGCTACACCTTC
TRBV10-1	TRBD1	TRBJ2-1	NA	CASSFGTGNYEQFF	TGCGCCAGTAGTTTTGGGACAGGGAATTATGAGCAGTTCTTC
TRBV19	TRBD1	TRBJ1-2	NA	CASSMGRTGPGYTF	TGTGCCAGTAGTATGGGCCGGACAGGGCCCGGCTACACCTTC
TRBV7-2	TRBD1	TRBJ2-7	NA	CASSLAGTGGISPYEQYF	TGTGCCAGCAGCTTAGCGGGGACAGGGGGAATCTCCCCCTACGAGCAGTACTTC
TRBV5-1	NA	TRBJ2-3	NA	CASSLEAGTDTQYF	TGCGCCAGCAGCTTGGAAGCGGGCACAGATACGCAGTATTTT